The clone carrying this T cell receptor beta chain turned up a few times. Its antigen is still unknown. Quantitative molecular-barcoded 5'-RACE generated the TCR beta libraries. One entry per CDR3 protein results from TCRdb running MiXCR on the 5' RACE reads. The data contain a few hundred thousand distinct CDR3 sequences, 6.5% to 10% of them singletons. These data come from a study of CD8 T cells in ankylosing spondylitis. V gave up 3 bases and J gave up 3 bases, with 17 bases separating them. Germline CDR1 and CDR2: LNHDA and SQIVND (reference sequence). The CDR3 is 16 amino acids. Study results and limitations: A motif of 7 or 8 highly homologous TCR beta variants was seen as apparently characteristic of ankylosing spondylitis blood. Reportedly, significant enrichment of disease-linked clones occurred in matched ankylosing spondylitis synovial fluid. Disease-linked clones displayed a CD8+ phenotype and appeared relatively rarely in peripheral blood.

The sequence derives from a male donor with ankylosing spondylitis. Sequencing input: blood, either unsorted or a sorted T cell fraction (not recorded which). The J gene is TRBJ1-2, the V gene TRBV19; weak D call: TRBD1 (5 bases). The CDR3 loop is CASSMQGLSFDYGYTF. CDR3 DNA sequence: TGTGCCAGTAGTATGCAGGGACTGAGTTTCGACTATGGCTACACCTTC. Variable domain in full (rest from reference TRBV19 and TRBJ1-2): DGGITQSPKYLFRKEGQNVTLSCEQNLNHDAMYWYRQDPGQGLRLIYYSQIVNDFQKGDIAEGYSVSREKKESFPLTVTSAQKNPTAFYLCASSMQGLSFDYGYTFGSGTRLTVV.